These 32 T cell receptor beta chains were all obtained from the same sample, sequenced in a study of cytomegalovirus exposure and HLA in healthy donors. Vbeta (60) and Jbeta (13) primers were used in the PCR. Repertoires were generated with immunoSEQ multiplex PCR, while TCRdb's copy carries only in-frame clones and drops some. The sample shows 36,000 or so clones, 75% to 85% of them seen only once. Sequenced material: PBMCs. The receptor set was obtained from a woman younger than 30 in good health and CMV-seronegative.

Of note for this clone: At one boundary the junction diverges from the germline segment, which might be a read error. The V and J genes are TRBV14 and TRBJ1-2, with a possible D match to TRBD1 (5 bases). CDR1 and CDR2 from the germline V gene are SGHDN and FVKESK. The CDR3 has 14 residues. The CDR3 sequence is CASSQTGRLDGYPF. CDR3 sequence (DNA): TGTGCCAGCAGCCAAACAGGACGATTGGATGGCTACCCCTTC.

V gene TRBV6-5 combines with J gene TRBJ1-2; TRBD1 is a possible D gene (6 bases). Germline V gene lookup returns CDR1 MNHEY and CDR2 SVGAGI. This CDR3 has 13 amino acids. V was cut by 5 bases and J by 7 bases, with 14 bases left in between. CDR3 region: CASSGTGFSGYTF. The CDR3 DNA reads as TGTGCCAGCAGTGGAACAGGGTTTTCTGGCTACACCTTC.

This chain joins TRBV7-2 and TRBJ2-7, with 9 positions matching TRBD2. The CDR3 runs to 15 residues. V lost 5 bases and J lost 2; bases outside the gene matches: 7. In germline, CDR1 is SGHTA, CDR2 FQGNSA. CDR3 region: CASSLTSGLTYEQYF. In DNA, the CDR3 is TGTGCCAGCAGCCTGACTAGCGGACTAACCTACGAGCAGTACTTC. The full variable domain, with the rest looked up from reference TRBV7-2 and TRBJ2-7, is GAGVSQSPSNKVTEKGKDVELRCDPISGHTALYWYRQSLGQGLEFLIYFQGNSAPDKSGLPSDRFSAERTGGSVSTLTIQRTQQEDSAVYLCASSLTSGLTYEQYFGPGTRLTVT.

V is TRBV6-5 and J is TRBJ2-3, with D perhaps matching TRBD2 (5 bases). Germline V gene data show CDR1 as MNHEY and CDR2 as SVGAGI. This CDR3 is 15 amino acids long. Deletions cut 2 bases from V and 0 bases from J, with 9 bases between. CDR3: CASSYSGSSTDTQYF. As DNA, the CDR3 is TGTGCCAGCAGTTACAGCGGTTCTAGCACAGATACGCAGTATTTT.

The chain carries TRBV29-1 and TRBJ1-1; a weak D match, TRBD1 (5 bases). Trimming took 5 bases from V and 12 from J, leaving 22 bases between them. The CDR3 runs to 13 residues. CDR1 is SQVTM, CDR2 ANQGSEA, per germline. The CDR3 bases are TGCAGCGTTTATACAGGCGACCGTCGCTTGACTTTCTTT. Translation gives CSVYTGDRRLTFF. Full variable domain (remainder filled in from reference TRBV29-1 and TRBJ1-1): SAVISQKPSRDICQRGTSLTIQCQVDSQVTMMFWYRQQPGQSLTLIATANQGSEATYESGFVIDKFPISRPNLTFSTLTVSNMSPEDSSIYLCSVYTGDRRLTFFGQGTRLTVV.

V gene TRBV30 combines with J gene TRBJ1-5; 7 bases line up with TRBD1. V was clipped by 5 bases and J by 7 bases; unmatched bases: 5. This CDR3 contains 12 residues. Germline CDR1 reads GTSNPN; CDR2 reads SVGIG (reference sequence). CDR3 protein: CAWDRDGQPQHF. The CDR3 bases are TGTGCCTGGGACAGGGATGGACAGCCCCAGCATTTT.

The chain employs TRBV6-6 and TRBJ2-7, with TRBD1 identical over 10 bases. V was pared by 7 bases and J by 2 bases, with 8 bases of the junction left unmatched. This CDR3 has 15 residues. CDR1 and CDR2 (germline): MNHNY, SVGAGI (reference sequence). The chain's CDR3 is CASTEAGTGAYEQYF. DNA of the CDR3: TGTGCCAGCACCGAAGCCGGGACAGGGGCCTACGAGCAGTACTTC.

The rearrangement links TRBV6-5 to TRBJ2-2; the match to TRBD2 covers 8 bases. Germline V gene sequence: CDR1 MNHEY, CDR2 SVGAGI. V shed 7 bases and J 4 bases; nucleotides not matched to a gene: 5. This CDR3 is built from 14 residues. CDR3 DNA: TGTGCCAGCACGGGACTAGAGGGCACCGGGGAGCTGTTTTTT. It specifies CASTGLEGTGELFF.

The chain carries TRBV10-3 and TRBJ2-7; maybe TRBD1 (5 bases). The V gene lost 0 bases and the J gene lost 4 bases, with 10 bases spanning the gap. CDR3 size: 14 residues. In germline, CDR1 is ENHRY, CDR2 SYGVKD. CDR3 in amino acids: CAISESTDKYEQYF. As DNA, the CDR3 is TGTGCCATCAGTGAGTCGACGGACAAGTACGAGCAGTACTTC.

The chain joins TRBV5-1 to TRBJ2-1; 8 positions match TRBD1. V shed 5 bases and J 4 bases; nucleotides not matched to a gene: 20. CDR1 is SGHRS and CDR2 is YFSETQ in the germline V gene. The CDR3 totals 19 residues. CDR3 DNA: TGCGCCAGCAGGGACGACAGGGGCCGGGGATTCTATCTGTACAATGAGCAGTTCTTC. Its protein product is CASRDDRGRGFYLYNEQFF.

This clone has only a few counts. The chain combines TRBV11-3 with TRBJ2-1; 8 bases map to TRBD2. Per the germline V gene, CDR1 is SGHNT and CDR2 is YENEEA. Unmatched junction bases numbered 3, after V lost 0 bases and J lost 8 bases. The CDR3 has 14 amino acids. DNA for the CDR3: TGTGCCAGCAGCTTAGATGAAGCGGGGGATGAGCAGTTCTTC. It translates to CASSLDEAGDEQFF.

The chain employs TRBV23-1 and TRBJ2-1; 10 bases agree with TRBD2. TRBV23-1 is sorted into the ORF group, with uncertain function. This CDR3 spans 15 amino acids. Trimming at V came to 4 bases and at J to 3 bases, leaving 3 bases not matched to a gene. CDR3 in amino acids: CASSLSSGSYNEQFF. The CDR3 nucleotides read TGCGCCAGCAGTCTTTCTAGCGGGAGCTACAATGAGCAGTTCTTC.

The V gene is TRBV7-2, the J gene TRBJ2-1, with 9 nucleotides matching TRBD2. The trim removed 3 bases at V and 7 bases at J, leaving 13 bases unmatched. This CDR3 is built from 17 residues. The V gene's germline CDR1 is SGHTA and CDR2 FQGNSA. The CDR3 protein is CASSLGTSGPPGNEQFF. The CDR3 DNA sequence: TGTGCCAGCAGCTTGGGTACTAGCGGGCCCCCCGGGAATGAGCAGTTCTTC. Using reference TRBV7-2 and TRBJ2-1 for the parts outside the CDR3, the full variable domain is GAGVSQSPSNKVTEKGKDVELRCDPISGHTALYWYRQSLGQGLEFLIYFQGNSAPDKSGLPSDRFSAERTGGSVSTLTIQRTQQEDSAVYLCASSLGTSGPPGNEQFFGPGTRLTVL.

The chain couples TRBV7-6 to TRBJ1-4; D not certain. The CDR3 has 14 amino acids. Germline V gene data show CDR1 as SGHVS and CDR2 as FNYEAQ. V lost 4 bases and J lost 5, with 11 bases in between. Here the CDR3 DNA reads TGTGCCAGCAGCTCGGGGATTGGGAATGAAAAACTGTTTTTT. It specifies CASSSGIGNEKLFF.

The rearrangement links TRBV9 to TRBJ2-5; TRBD1 matches at 7 bases. Germline-derived CDR1 and CDR2 are SGDLS and YYNGEE. The CDR3 is 13 amino acids. J was trimmed by 4 bases and V by 3 bases; bases with no gene match: 3. The DNA for the CDR3 is TGTGCCAGCAGCGAGAACAGGGGAGAGACCCAGTACTTC. It is translated as CASSENRGETQYF.

The chain links TRBV29-1 to TRBJ2-1; the match to TRBD2 covers 10 bases. Germline trimming cut 1 base from V and 8 bases from J; bases unmatched to any gene: 11. The V gene's germline CDR1 is SQVTM and CDR2 ANQGSEA. The CDR3 contains 16 residues. The CDR3 spells CSVEGGLAGVLDEQFF. CDR3 DNA sequence: TGCAGCGTTGAAGGGGGCCTAGCGGGAGTTTTGGATGAGCAGTTCTTC.

The gene calls are TRBV6-1 and TRBJ2-1, with 9 bases identical to TRBD2. Germline V gives CDR1 MNHNS, CDR2 SASEGT. The CDR3 has 15 residues. Unmatched junction bases numbered 5, after V lost 2 bases and J lost 6 bases. CDR3 protein: CASSEILAGINEQFF. CDR3 nucleotides: TGTGCCAGCAGTGAAATCCTAGCGGGGATCAATGAGCAGTTCTTC.

This clone was counted a single time. This chain connects TRBV25-1 to TRBJ2-2, with 7 bases matching TRBD1. V shed 6 bases and J 5 bases; nucleotides not matched to a gene: 6. The CDR3 runs 14 residues. The germline gives CDR1 MGHDK, CDR2 SYGVNS. CDR3 nucleotides: TGTGCCAGCAGCACAGGGGATGGTACCGGGGAGCTGTTTTTT. Protein sequence: CASSTGDGTGELFF. The full variable domain, completed using reference TRBV25-1 and TRBJ2-2, is EADIYQTPRYLVIGTGKKITLECSQTMGHDKMYWYQQDPGMELHLIHYSYGVNSTEKGDLSSESTVSRIRTEHFPLTLESARPSHTSQYLCASSTGDGTGELFFGEGSRLTVL.

The chain recombines TRBV7-7 with TRBJ2-7, with 7 nucleotides matching TRBD2. This CDR3 comprises 14 residues. Germline-derived CDR1 and CDR2 are SSHAT and FNYEAQ (reference sequence). The ends lost 1 base at V and 5 bases at J; junction bases unmatched: 5. The chain's CDR3 is CASSLVAGSDEQYF. The CDR3 DNA is TGTGCCAGCAGCTTAGTAGCGGGTTCAGACGAGCAGTACTTC.

The rearrangement joins TRBV7-9 to TRBJ1-3, with D perhaps TRBD1 (5 bases). CDR1 and CDR2 from the germline V gene are SEHNR and FQNEAQ (reference sequence). The CDR3 runs to 16 residues. Trimming cost V 2 bases and J 0 bases, with 11 bases left between them. CDR3 DNA sequence: TGTGCCAGCAGCTTAAGTTTCGGGGGCTCTGGAAACACCATATATTTT. Protein: CASSLSFGGSGNTIYF.

This clone is a singleton in its sample. V is TRBV7-2 and J is TRBJ2-3, with 9 bases that match TRBD2. The CDR3 is 17 amino acids. The germline V gene has CDR1 SGHTA and CDR2 FQGNSA. With 4 bases clipped from V and 3 bases from J, the junction kept 11 bases outside the gene matches. The CDR3 DNA reads as TGTGCCAGCAGCTCCTGGCCCCTAGCGGGAATAACAGATACGCAGTATTTT. This encodes CASSSWPLAGITDTQYF. The entire variable domain, with the rest obtained from reference TRBV7-2 and TRBJ2-3, is as follows: GAGVSQSPSNKVTEKGKDVELRCDPISGHTALYWYRQSLGQGLEFLIYFQGNSAPDKSGLPSDRFSAERTGGSVSTLTIQRTQQEDSAVYLCASSSWPLAGITDTQYFGPGTRLTVL.

The chain combines TRBV6-5 with TRBJ1-3; tentative D call: TRBD1 (6 bases). CDR1 is MNHEY, CDR2 SVGAGI, per germline. Trimming stripped 7 bases from V and 0 bases from J, with 13 bases between. This CDR3 contains 15 residues. CDR3 amino acids: CASTRTASSGNTIYF. CDR3 DNA: TGTGCCAGCACCAGGACAGCCAGCTCTGGAAACACCATATATTTT.

The chain links TRBV5-4 to TRBJ2-7, with 7 bases identical to TRBD1. Germline V gives CDR1 SGHNT, CDR2 YYREEE (reference sequence). With 4 bases clipped from V and 2 bases from J, the junction kept 6 bases outside the gene matches. CDR3 length: 14 amino acids. This chain's CDR3 is CASSAGGQTYEQYF. In DNA, the CDR3 is TGTGCCAGCAGCGCAGGGGGACAGACCTACGAGCAGTACTTC.

The chain has TRBV7-6 and TRBJ1-6; D uncertain. The CDR3 sequence is 13 residues long. The germline V gene has CDR1 SGHVS and CDR2 FNYEAQ. The V end was cut by 5 bases, the J end by 7 bases, with 9 bases between. For the CDR3, the DNA is TGTGCCAGCAGCATCGCAGGAAATTCACCCCTCCACTTT. Protein product: CASSIAGNSPLHF. Complete variable domain (other parts from reference TRBV7-6 and TRBJ1-6): GAGVSQSPRYKVTKRGQDVALRCDPISGHVSLYWYRQALGQGPEFLTYFNYEAQQDKSGLPNDRFSAERPEGSISTLTIQRTEQRDSAMYRCASSIAGNSPLHFGNGTRLTVT.

The V gene is TRBV10-1, the J gene TRBJ2-6, with 10 bases that match TRBD2. CDR1 is WNHNN, CDR2 SYGVQD, per germline (reference sequence). CDR3 length equals 20 residues. V was clipped by 2 bases and J by 0 bases; unmatched bases: 10. Here the CDR3 DNA reads TGCGCCAGCAGTGAGGAGCGGGAGGGCCTCTGGGCCTCTGGGGCCAACGTCCTGACTTTC. Translation gives CASSEEREGLWASGANVLTF.

The V and J genes are TRBV27 and TRBJ2-7; 7 bases align to TRBD2. The CDR3 is 15 residues long. Germline loops: CDR1 MNHEY, CDR2 SMNVEV (reference sequence). V shed 3 bases and J 6 bases; nucleotides not matched to a gene: 11. The CDR3 protein is CASSFSGAGVLEQYF. CDR3 coding DNA: TGTGCCAGCAGTTTTAGTGGGGCGGGAGTACTCGAGCAGTACTTC.

The V call is TRBV4-3, the J call TRBJ2-7; D call uncertain. This CDR3 region has 13 residues. Per the germline V gene, CDR1 is LGHNA and CDR2 is YSLEER. V gave up 0 bases and J gave up 4 bases, with 7 bases separating them. The CDR3 DNA is TGCGCCAGCAGCCAAGATTCCGGGTACGAGCAGTACTTC. Protein product: CASSQDSGYEQYF.

The V call is TRBV30, the J call TRBJ2-3; a possible D gene is TRBD2 (6 bases). Deletions cut 5 bases from V and 1 base from J, with 10 bases between. Per the germline V gene, CDR1 is GTSNPN and CDR2 is SVGIG (reference sequence). CDR3 length equals 13 residues. The CDR3 region is CAWSGGRTDTQYF. In DNA form, the CDR3 reads TGTGCCTGGTCCGGGGGTCGCACAGATACGCAGTATTTT. The entire variable domain, with the rest obtained from reference TRBV30 and TRBJ2-3, is as follows: SQTIHQWPATLVQPVGSPLSLECTVEGTSNPNLYWYRQAAGRGLQLLFYSVGIGQISSEVPQNLSASRPQDRQFILSSKKLLLSDSGFYLCAWSGGRTDTQYFGPGTRLTVL.

V usage is TRBV27 and J usage is TRBJ2-7; 9 bases are a match to TRBD1. The trim removed 6 bases at V and 5 bases at J, leaving 8 bases unmatched. Germline CDR1 reads MNHEY; CDR2 reads SMNVEV (reference sequence). This CDR3 spans 14 amino acids. The CDR3 loop is CASSDRGGTHEQYF. CDR3 in DNA: TGTGCCAGCAGCGACAGGGGGGGAACCCACGAGCAGTACTTC.

The chain carries TRBV13 and TRBJ1-1, with D uncertain. This CDR3 is 12 amino acids long. Trimming left V 3 bases short and J 1 base short, with 3 bases between. CDR1 and CDR2 from the germline V gene are PRHDT and FYEKMQ (reference sequence). Here the CDR3 reads CASSLRNTEAFF. The CDR3 nucleotides read TGTGCCAGCAGCTTGAGGAACACTGAAGCTTTCTTT.

The chain couples TRBV6-5 to TRBJ2-5, with a possible D match to TRBD1 (5 bases). Gene TRBJ2-7 matches the end of the DNA better, so the J call may be wrong. From germline, CDR1 is MNHEY and CDR2 SVGAGI. The CDR3 spans 14 residues. In DNA form, the CDR3 reads TGTGCCAGCAGTCCCGACAGAGGTCCCTACGAGCAGTACTTC. Its protein is CASSPDRGPYEQYF.

The CDR3 loop reads CAISGGSGGNYEQYF. In DNA, the CDR3 is TGTGCCATCAGTGGTGGTAGCGGGGGGAACTACGAGCAGTACTTC. V is TRBV10-3 and J is TRBJ2-7; 10 nucleotides match TRBD2. Germline CDR1 reads ENHRY; CDR2 reads SYGVKD. With 4 bases clipped from V and 3 bases from J, the junction kept 6 bases outside the gene matches. This CDR3 is 15 amino acids long.